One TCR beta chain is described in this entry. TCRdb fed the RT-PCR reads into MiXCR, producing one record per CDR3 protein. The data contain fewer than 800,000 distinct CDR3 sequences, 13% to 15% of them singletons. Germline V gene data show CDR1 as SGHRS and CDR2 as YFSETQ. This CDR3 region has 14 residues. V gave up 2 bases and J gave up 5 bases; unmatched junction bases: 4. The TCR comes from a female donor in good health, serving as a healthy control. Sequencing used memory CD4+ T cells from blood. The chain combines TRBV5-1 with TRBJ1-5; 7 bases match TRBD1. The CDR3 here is CASSLTGEDQPQHF. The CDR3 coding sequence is TGCGCCAGCAGCTTAACAGGGGAGGATCAGCCCCAGCATTTT. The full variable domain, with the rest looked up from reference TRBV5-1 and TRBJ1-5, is KAGVTQTPRYLIKTRGQQVTLSCSPISGHRSVSWYQQTPGQGLQFLFEYFSETQRNKGNFPGRFSGRQFSNSRSEMNVSTLELGDSALYLCASSLTGEDQPQHFGDGTRLSIL.